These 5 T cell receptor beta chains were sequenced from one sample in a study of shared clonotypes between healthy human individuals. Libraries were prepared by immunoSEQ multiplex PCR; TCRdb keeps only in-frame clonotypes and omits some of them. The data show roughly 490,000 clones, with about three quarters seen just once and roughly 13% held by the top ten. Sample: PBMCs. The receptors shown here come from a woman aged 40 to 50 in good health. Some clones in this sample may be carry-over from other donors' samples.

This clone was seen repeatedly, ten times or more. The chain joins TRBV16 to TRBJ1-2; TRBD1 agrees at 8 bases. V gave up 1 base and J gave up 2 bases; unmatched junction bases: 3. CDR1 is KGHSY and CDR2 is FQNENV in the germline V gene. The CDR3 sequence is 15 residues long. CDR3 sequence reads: CASSQFQGANYGYTF. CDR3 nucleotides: TGTGCCAGCAGCCAATTCCAGGGGGCGAACTATGGCTACACCTTC.

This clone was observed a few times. CDR3 nucleotides: TGCGCCAGCAGCCAAGAGACTAGGGCCTACGAGCAGTACTTC. It codes for CASSQETRAYEQYF. This chain uses TRBV4-3 with TRBJ2-7; TRBD2 might be the D (6 bases). The V gene lost 0 bases and the J gene lost 2 bases, with 8 bases spanning the gap. CDR1 is LGHNA, CDR2 YSLEER, per germline. The CDR3 has 14 residues.

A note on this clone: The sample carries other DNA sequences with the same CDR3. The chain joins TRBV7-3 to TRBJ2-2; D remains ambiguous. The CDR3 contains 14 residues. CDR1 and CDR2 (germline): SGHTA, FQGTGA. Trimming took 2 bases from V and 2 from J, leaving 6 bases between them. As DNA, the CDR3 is TGTGCCAGCAGCTTAGGGCTTAACACCGGGGAGCTGTTTTTT. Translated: CASSLGLNTGELFF.

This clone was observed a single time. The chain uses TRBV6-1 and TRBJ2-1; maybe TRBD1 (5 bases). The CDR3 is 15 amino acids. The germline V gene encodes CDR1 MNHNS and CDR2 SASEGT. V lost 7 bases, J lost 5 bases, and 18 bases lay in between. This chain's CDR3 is CASILGALGNNEQFF. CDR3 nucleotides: TGTGCCAGCATCTTAGGGGCTCTAGGTAACAATGAGCAGTTCTTC.

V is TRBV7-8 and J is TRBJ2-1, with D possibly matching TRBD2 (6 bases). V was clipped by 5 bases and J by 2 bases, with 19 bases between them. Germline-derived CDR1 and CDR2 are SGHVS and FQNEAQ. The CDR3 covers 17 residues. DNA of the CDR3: TGTGCCAGCAGCCGCTCTAGGAGGGCCAATCCCTACAATGAGCAGTTCTTC. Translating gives CASSRSRRANPYNEQFF.